A selection of T cell receptor beta chains follows, all from one sample in a study of cytomegalovirus exposure and HLA in healthy donors. The protocol was immunoSEQ multiplex PCR, while the TCRdb copy is restricted to in-frame clones and leaves out a portion. In the table there are some 250,000 clones, 90% of which are singletons. The sequencing sample was made of PBMCs. The receptors here all came from a woman aged 18-29 years in good health and CMV-seronegative. The CDR3 runs from the conserved cysteine through the conserved F or W. D genes are given only for firm matches. The listing skips clone size in some rows; elsewhere it reads once, few, many or a size class.

abundance,j_gene,v_gene,d_gene,CDR3aa,CDR3nt
-,TRBJ1-6,TRBV14,-,CASSQNREGSPLHF,TGTGCCAGCAGCCAGAACCGGGAAGGGTCACCCCTCCACTTT
-,TRBJ2-1,TRBV12-5,-,CASGSPNRNSQFF,TGTGCTAGTGGTTCCCCAAACAGGAATTCGCAGTTCTTC
-,TRBJ1-4,TRBV28,TRBD1,CASSLDRGHVYGKLFF,TGTGCCAGCAGTTTAGACAGGGGCCACGTTTACGGAAAACTGTTTTTT
-,TRBJ2-7,TRBV7-2,-,CASSSATASYEQYF,TGTGCCAGCAGCTCGGCGACAGCCTCCTACGAGCAGTACTTC
-,TRBJ2-5,TRBV15,TRBD1,CATSREDRGYQETQYF,TGTGCCACCAGCAGAGAAGACAGGGGGTACCAAGAGACCCAGTACTTC
few,TRBJ2-7,TRBV4-3,-,CASSQVPLGSGSYEQYF,TGCGCCAGCAGCCAAGTCCCTCTGGGTAGCGGCTCCTACGAGCAGTACTTC
-,TRBJ1-1,TRBV27,TRBD1,CASSPETGLNTEAFF,TGTGCCAGCAGTCCCGAGACAGGGCTGAACACTGAAGCTTTCTTT
-,TRBJ1-4,TRBV7-9,-,CASSLIGRYGTNEKLFF,TGTGCCAGCAGCTTAATTGGGCGTTACGGAACTAATGAAAAACTGTTTTTT
once,TRBJ1-3,TRBV28,-,CASSVRGSGNTIYF,TGTGCCAGCAGCGTACGGGGATCTGGAAACACCATATATTTT
-,TRBJ1-1,TRBV7-9,-,CASSLELIPEAFF,TGTGCCAGCAGCTTAGAGCTGATCCCTGAAGCTTTCTTT
-,TRBJ2-3,TRBV6-6,-,CASKGGRHTDTQYF,TGTGCCAGCAAGGGAGGACGGCACACAGATACGCAGTATTTT
once,TRBJ1-6,TRBV9,-,CASSPDRYNSPLHF,TGTGCCAGCAGCCCCGACAGGTATAATTCACCCCTCCACTTT
-,TRBJ2-6,TRBV6-1,TRBD1,CASSEIGRDRGFSGANVLTF,TGTGCCAGCAGTGAAATCGGAAGGGACAGGGGCTTCTCTGGGGCCAACGTCCTGACTTTC
once,TRBJ2-1,TRBV27,TRBD1,CASRQGTGHNNEQFF,TGTGCCAGCAGACAAGGGACAGGGCACAACAATGAGCAGTTCTTC
-,TRBJ1-6,TRBV28,-,CASSSRAGVSPLHF,TGTGCCAGCAGTTCGCGGGCAGGGGTTTCACCCCTCCACTTT
-,TRBJ1-5,TRBV28,TRBD1,CASSPGTVNQPQHF,TGTGCCAGCAGTCCTGGGACAGTCAATCAGCCCCAGCATTTT
once,TRBJ1-2,TRBV6-1,-,CASSDWSMGARGYTF,TGTGCCAGCAGTGATTGGTCAATGGGGGCGCGTGGCTACACCTTC
-,TRBJ1-3,TRBV6-5,-,CASSTGTGNTIYF,TGTGCCAGCAGTACAGGGACAGGAAACACCATATATTTT
-,TRBJ2-5,TRBV2,TRBD1,CASSGGTGLQETQYF,TGTGCCAGCAGTGGCGGGACAGGATTGCAAGAGACCCAGTACTTC
-,TRBJ2-3,TRBV5-1,TRBD2,CASSLVSGGAVRTDTQYF,TGCGCCAGCAGCTTGGTTAGCGGGGGGGCCGTTAGGACAGATACGCAGTATTTT
-,TRBJ1-1,TRBV5-1,-,CASSPNSGLPEAFF,TGCGCCAGCAGCCCAAACTCTGGGCTGCCTGAAGCTTTCTTT
once,TRBJ2-1,TRBV11-3,TRBD2,CASSSGLAGNEQFF,TGTGCCAGCAGCTCGGGACTAGCCGGCAATGAGCAGTTCTTC
-,TRBJ1-1,TRBV5-4,-,CASSRTGLTEAFF,TGTGCCAGCAGCAGGACCGGACTCACTGAAGCTTTCTTT
-,TRBJ2-2,TRBV4-3,-,CASSQWTTNTGELFF,TGCGCCAGCAGCCAATGGACTACGAACACCGGGGAGCTGTTTTTT